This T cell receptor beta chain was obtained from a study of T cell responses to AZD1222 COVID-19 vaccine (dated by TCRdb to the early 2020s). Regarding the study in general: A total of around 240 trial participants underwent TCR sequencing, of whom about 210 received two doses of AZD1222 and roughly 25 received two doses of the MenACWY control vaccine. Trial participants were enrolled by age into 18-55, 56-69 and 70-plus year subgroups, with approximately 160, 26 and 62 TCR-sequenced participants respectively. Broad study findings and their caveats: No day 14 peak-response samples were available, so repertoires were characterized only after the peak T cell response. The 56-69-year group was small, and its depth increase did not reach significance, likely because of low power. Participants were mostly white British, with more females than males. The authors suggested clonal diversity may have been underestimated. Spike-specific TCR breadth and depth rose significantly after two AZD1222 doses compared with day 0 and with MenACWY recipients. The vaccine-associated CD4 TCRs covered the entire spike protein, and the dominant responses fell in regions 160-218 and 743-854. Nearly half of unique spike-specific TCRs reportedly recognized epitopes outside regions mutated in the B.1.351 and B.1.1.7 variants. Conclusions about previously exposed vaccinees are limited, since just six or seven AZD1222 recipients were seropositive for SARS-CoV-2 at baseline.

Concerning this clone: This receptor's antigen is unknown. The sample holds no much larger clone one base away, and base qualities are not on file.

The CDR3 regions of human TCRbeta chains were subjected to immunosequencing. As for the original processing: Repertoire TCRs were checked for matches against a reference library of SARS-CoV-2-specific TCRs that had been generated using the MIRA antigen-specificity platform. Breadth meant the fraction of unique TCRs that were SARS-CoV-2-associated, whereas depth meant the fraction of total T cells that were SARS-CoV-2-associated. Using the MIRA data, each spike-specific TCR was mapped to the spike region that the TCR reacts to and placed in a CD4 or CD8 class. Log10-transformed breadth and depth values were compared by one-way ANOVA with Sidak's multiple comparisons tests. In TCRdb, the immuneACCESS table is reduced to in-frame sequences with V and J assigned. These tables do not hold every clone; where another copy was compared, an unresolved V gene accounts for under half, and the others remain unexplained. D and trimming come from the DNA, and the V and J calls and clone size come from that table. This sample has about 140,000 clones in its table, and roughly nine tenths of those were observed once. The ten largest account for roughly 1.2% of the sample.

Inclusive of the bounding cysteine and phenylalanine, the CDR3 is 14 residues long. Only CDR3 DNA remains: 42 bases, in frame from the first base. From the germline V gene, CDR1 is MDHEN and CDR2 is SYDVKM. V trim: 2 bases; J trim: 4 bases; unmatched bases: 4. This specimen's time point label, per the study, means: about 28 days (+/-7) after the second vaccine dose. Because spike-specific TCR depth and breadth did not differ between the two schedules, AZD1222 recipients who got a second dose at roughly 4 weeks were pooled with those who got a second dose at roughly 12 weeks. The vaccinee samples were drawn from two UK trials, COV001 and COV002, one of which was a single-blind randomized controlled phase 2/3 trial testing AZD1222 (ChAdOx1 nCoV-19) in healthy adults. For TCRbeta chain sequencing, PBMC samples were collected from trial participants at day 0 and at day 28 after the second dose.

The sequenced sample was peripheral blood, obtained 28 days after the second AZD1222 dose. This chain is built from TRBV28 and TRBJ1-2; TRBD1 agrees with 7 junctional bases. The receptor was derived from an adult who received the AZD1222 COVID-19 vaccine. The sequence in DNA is TGTGCCAGCAGTTTAACAGGGGAGGGCTATGGCTACACCTTC. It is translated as CASSLTGEGYGYTF.